The 21 T cell receptor beta chains given below trace back to one sample, sequenced in a study of blood T cell repertoires in COVID-19. Clones were read by immunoSEQ multiplex PCR, and TCRdb kept only the in-frame ones, dropping some. Of tens of thousands of clones in the sample, 87% were seen once. Sequencing was carried out using peripheral blood. The receptors derive from a man aged 55 to 70 with acute or convalescent COVID-19.

This chain joins TRBV19 and TRBJ1-5; a possible D gene is TRBD1 (5 bases). The CDR3 spans 15 residues. The germline V gene encodes CDR1 LNHDA and CDR2 SQIVND (reference sequence). Trimming took off 3 bases at V and 4 bases at J, with 13 bases between the two ends. CDR3 nucleotide sequence: TGTGCCAGTAGTATCCTTGGGGGGGGGAATCAGCCCCAGCATTTT. This gives the protein CASSILGGGNQPQHF.

The J gene is TRBJ2-7, the V gene TRBV18; 10 positions match TRBD1. The ends lost 3 bases at V and 5 bases at J; junction bases unmatched: 4. CDR3 length: 14 amino acids. Looked up from germline, CDR1 is KGHSH and CDR2 is LQKENI. This CDR3 reads CASSPGTGAHEQYF. The DNA of the CDR3 is TGTGCCAGCTCACCCGGGACAGGGGCCCACGAGCAGTACTTC.

This sequence joins TRBV4-1 and TRBJ1-2; TRBD1 is a possible D gene (5 bases). V was shortened by 4 bases and J by 0 bases, with 12 bases between the two germline ends. This CDR3 has 15 residues. Germline loops: CDR1 MGHRA, CDR2 YSYEKL. CDR3 region: CASSRETEPNYGYTF. In DNA form, the CDR3 reads TGCGCCAGCAGCCGCGAGACAGAACCTAACTATGGCTACACCTTC.

V and J are TRBV5-8 and TRBJ2-7; 14 nucleotides match TRBD2. Looked up from germline, CDR1 is SGHTS and CDR2 is YDEGEE. The CDR3 extends over 17 amino acids. The trim removed 3 bases at V and 2 bases at J, leaving 7 bases unmatched. CDR3 region: CASSSTSGGAIPYEQYF. CDR3 sequence (DNA): TGTGCCAGCAGCTCGACTAGCGGGGGGGCTATACCCTACGAGCAGTACTTC. Together with reference TRBV5-8 and TRBJ2-7, the CDR3 gives the full variable domain: EAGVTQSPTHLIKTRGQQATLRCSPISGHTSVYWYQQALGLGLQFLLWYDEGEERNRGNFPPRFSGRQFPNYSSELNVNALELEDSALYLCASSSTSGGAIPYEQYFGPGTRLTVT.

This chain links TRBV10-3 with TRBJ1-2, with TRBD1 matching over 8 bases. The CDR3 contains 16 residues. CDR1 is ENHRY and CDR2 is SYGVKD in the germline V gene. V lost 4 bases to trimming and J lost 2 bases; unmatched junction nucleotides: 9. The CDR3 sequence: CAISGSDRGDNYGYTF. The CDR3 coding sequence is TGTGCCATCAGTGGGTCCGACAGGGGAGACAACTATGGCTACACCTTC.

A few counts support this clone. The chain employs TRBV27 and TRBJ1-1, with D maybe TRBD1 (6 bases). Germline CDR1 is MNHEY and CDR2 is SMNVEV (reference sequence). CDR3 length: 15 residues. Deletions cut 5 bases from V and 2 bases from J, with 15 bases between. CDR3 sequence reads: CASSRPTGLNTEAFF. In DNA form, the CDR3 reads TGTGCCAGCAGTCGACCGACAGGCTTAAACACTGAAGCTTTCTTT.

The chain has TRBV2 and TRBJ1-2, with D possibly being TRBD1 (5 bases). The CDR3 loop spans 13 amino acids. Trimming shortened V by 0 bases and J by 7 bases, and 9 bases separated the two germline ends. CDR1 SNHLY and CDR2 FYNNEI come from the germline V gene. The CDR3, as DNA: TGTGCCAGCAGTGAAGCTCAGGGAAGTGGCTACACCTTC. Translated: CASSEAQGSGYTF.

This chain links TRBV20-1 with TRBJ1-1; D not certain. V dropped 3 bases and J dropped 7 bases, with 12 bases sitting between them. CDR3 length: 12 amino acids. Germline lookup yields CDR1 DFQATT and CDR2 SNEGSKA (reference sequence). CDR3 residues: CSASVSVLEAFF. Here the CDR3 DNA reads TGCAGTGCTAGTGTGTCTGTCCTTGAAGCTTTCTTT.

The V call is TRBV5-1, the J call TRBJ2-7; TRBD2 might be the D (5 bases). The germline V and J ends were trimmed by 4 bases and 4 bases, with 9 bases remaining between them. The CDR3 is made up of 12 amino acids. Germline values: CDR1 SGHRS, CDR2 YFSETQ. The CDR3 coding sequence is TGCGCCAGCAGCCTGGACTTTTACGAGCAGTACTTC. It specifies CASSLDFYEQYF.

The rearrangement links TRBV5-8 to TRBJ1-6; 9 bases match TRBD1. The CDR3 is 15 residues long. Germline assignment: CDR1 SGHTS and CDR2 YDEGEE. Trimming cost V 4 bases and J 7 bases; bases outside gene matches: 6. The CDR3 protein is CASSGGTGSNSPLHF. In DNA, the CDR3 is TGTGCCAGCAGCGGCGGGACAGGGTCGAATTCACCCCTCCACTTT.

The V call is TRBV5-1, the J call TRBJ2-2; 8 nucleotides match TRBD1. CDR3 size: 17 residues. Germline-derived CDR1 and CDR2 are SGHRS and YFSETQ. V lost 0 bases and J lost 4; bases outside the gene matches: 8. The CDR3 sequence: CASSLDGQGRFTGELFF. The CDR3 nucleotides read TGCGCCAGCAGCTTGGATGGACAGGGTCGTTTCACCGGGGAGCTGTTTTTT.

The rearrangement joins TRBV11-2 to TRBJ2-5; 9 positions agree with TRBD1. J gave up 4 bases and V 5 bases, and 14 bases lay outside the gene matches. The germline V gene encodes CDR1 SGHAT and CDR2 FQNNGV. The CDR3 extends over 17 amino acids. As DNA, the CDR3 is TGTGCCAGCAGCCGAACGGGGGGACAGGGATTTCCAGAGACCCAGTACTTC. It codes for CASSRTGGQGFPETQYF. Together with reference TRBV11-2 and TRBJ2-5, the CDR3 gives the full variable domain: EAGVAQSPRYKIIEKRQSVAFWCNPISGHATLYWYQQILGQGPKLLIQFQNNGVVDDSQLPKDRFSAERLKGVDSTLKIQPAKLEDSAVYLCASSRTGGQGFPETQYFGPGTRLLVL.

The rearrangement links TRBV6-2 or TRBV6-3 to TRBJ1-1; a possible D gene is TRBD1 (6 bases). This CDR3 comprises 14 residues. V gave up 6 bases and J gave up 5 bases, with 16 bases separating them. Per the germline V gene, CDR1 is MNHEY and CDR2 is SVGEGT. The CDR3 loop reads CASSVVHRATEAFF. DNA for the CDR3: TGTGCCAGCAGCGTGGTGCACAGGGCTACTGAAGCTTTCTTT.

V gene TRBV6-6 combines with J gene TRBJ1-3; TRBD1 matches 7 bases. The CDR3 spans 18 residues. Trimming at V came to 5 bases and at J to 4 bases, leaving 17 bases not matched to a gene. Germline V lookup: CDR1 MNHNY, CDR2 SVGAGI (reference sequence). The DNA of the CDR3 is TGTGCCAGCAGTCGCCCCCCGGGCATAGGGGGCGCGGGAAACACCATATATTTT. Translated: CASSRPPGIGGAGNTIYF.

V usage is TRBV25-1 and J usage is TRBJ1-6, with D unresolved. The CDR3 totals 14 residues. Germline lookup yields CDR1 MGHDK and CDR2 SYGVNS. The ends were cut back, 6 bases at V and 7 bases at J, with 13 bases in the middle. CDR3 sequence: CASRETAQNSPLHF. The CDR3 DNA sequence: TGTGCCAGCAGGGAAACAGCTCAAAATTCACCCCTCCACTTT.

This chain connects TRBV6-5 to TRBJ1-1, with a possible D match to TRBD1 (5 bases). The CDR3 is 13 amino acids. The V end lost 6 bases, the J end lost 1 base, and 9 bases lay between the germline ends. The germline gives CDR1 MNHEY, CDR2 SVGAGI. CDR3 coding DNA: TGTGCCAGCAGATCGACAGAGAACACTGAAGCTTTCTTT. Protein: CASRSTENTEAFF.

J is TRBJ2-7 and V is TRBV10-3; 9 bases fit TRBD1. V gave up 0 bases and J gave up 7 bases; unmatched junction bases: 4. The CDR3 covers 14 residues. Germline lookup yields CDR1 ENHRY and CDR2 SYGVKD. The CDR3 reads CAISESDRGGEQYF. In nucleotides, the CDR3 is TGTGCCATCAGTGAGTCGGACAGGGGCGGAGAGCAGTACTTC.

V gene TRBV3-1 (or the pseudogene TRBV3-2) combines with J gene TRBJ2-2; 7 bases align to TRBD1. Germline CDR1 LGHDT, CDR2 YNNKEL (reference sequence). The CDR3 sequence is 16 residues long. After removal of 2 bases from V and 1 base from J, the junction contained 4 bases not matched to a gene. CDR3: CASSQPSGGNTGELFF. CDR3 DNA sequence: TGTGCCAGCAGCCAACCTTCAGGGGGGAACACCGGGGAGCTGTTTTTT.

V usage is TRBV29-1 and J usage is TRBJ1-5, with D perhaps matching TRBD1 (6 bases). The CDR3 runs to 12 residues. The V gene lost 5 bases and the J gene lost 6 bases, with 11 bases spanning the gap. Germline V gene lookup returns CDR1 SQVTM and CDR2 ANQGSEA. Written as DNA, the CDR3 is TGCAGCGTTCAAACAGGGAGTCAGCCCCAGCATTTT. This sequence encodes CSVQTGSQPQHF. Combining the CDR3 with reference TRBV29-1 and TRBJ1-5 gives the whole variable domain SAVISQKPSRDICQRGTSLTIQCQVDSQVTMMFWYRQQPGQSLTLIATANQGSEATYESGFVIDKFPISRPNLTFSTLTVSNMSPEDSSIYLCSVQTGSQPQHFGDGTRLSIL.

The chain joins TRBV7-9 to TRBJ1-1, with a weak D call TRBD1 (5 bases). The V and J ends lost 6 bases and 1 base respectively, with 12 bases between them. CDR3 size: 14 residues. Germline CDR1 SEHNR, CDR2 FQNEAQ (reference sequence). The CDR3 DNA sequence: TGTGCCAGCAGTTATGTAGGGGAGAACACTGAAGCTTTCTTT. Translation gives CASSYVGENTEAFF.

The genes are TRBV9 and TRBJ2-3, with D possibly TRBD2 on 6 matching bases. This CDR3 has 14 residues. With 1 base removed from V and 6 bases from J, the gap between germline ends came to 12 bases. Per germline, CDR1 SGDLS and CDR2 YYNGEE. CDR3 sequence (DNA): TGTGCCAGCAGCGTACGGGCGGGGCCGGATACGCAGTATTTT. It codes for CASSVRAGPDTQYF.